This TCR beta chain derives from a study of Graves' ophthalmopathy and Graves' hyperthyroidism. Investigators amplified TCR beta CDR3 regions from RNA transcripts. HTBI primers served in a first-round RT-PCR, which a second-round multiplex PCR followed. TCRdb fed the multiplex PCR reads into MiXCR, producing one record per CDR3 protein. This table holds almost 750,000 distinct CDR3 sequences, 40% found once. Deletions cut 5 bases from V and 0 bases from J, with 13 bases between. The CDR3 runs to 15 residues. CDR1 SGHTA and CDR2 FQGNSA come from the germline V gene. Input material: peripheral blood. The gene calls are TRBV7-2 and TRBJ2-5; possibly TRBD1 or TRBD2 for D (5 bases each). This clonotype was sampled from an adult man with Graves' ophthalmopathy. The chain's CDR3 is CASSGAGVYQETQYF. As DNA, the CDR3 is TGTGCCAGCAGCGGGGCCGGGGTATACCAAGAGACCCAGTACTTC.